This entry lists 17 T cell receptor beta chains sequenced from one sample in a study of vaccination effects on CD4 cells after COVID-19. Their antigens remain unidentified. The table came from immunoSEQ multiplex PCR; TCRdb's copy has only in-frame clones and leaves some out. The sample lists 70,000 to 95,000 clones; roughly 74% were seen once. Peptide-pool stimulation followed by sequencing identified expanded antigen-specific CD4+ clonotypes in the ViraFEST assay. Once cultured for approximately ten days, the cells underwent separation to obtain CD4+ T cells. Sample: CD4+ T cells from PBMCs cultured with HCoV-229E spike peptides, taken before COVID-19 vaccination. These TCRs come from a human donor who received a COVID-19 vaccine.

The chain links TRBV20-1 to TRBJ1-6; D is perhaps TRBD1 (5 bases). The V gene lost 3 bases and the J gene lost 10 bases, with 13 bases spanning the gap. The CDR3 contains 13 residues. Germline lookup yields CDR1 DFQATT and CDR2 SNEGSKA (reference sequence). CDR3 nucleotide sequence: TGCAGTGCTAGTTTGGGGGGAGAATCACCCCTCCACTTT. The encoded protein is CSASLGGESPLHF.

This clone has more than one count but fewer than ten. This rearrangement joins TRBV30 to TRBJ2-3; D may match TRBD1 or TRBD2 (5 bases each). Trimming left V 5 bases short and J 5 bases short, with 8 bases between. CDR1 and CDR2 from the germline V gene are GTSNPN and SVGIG (reference sequence). The CDR3 extends over 11 amino acids. The CDR3: CAWDGGDTQYF. The DNA of the CDR3 is TGTGCCTGGGATGGGGGAGATACGCAGTATTTT. Looking up the rest from reference TRBV30 and TRBJ2-3 gives the full variable domain: SQTIHQWPATLVQPVGSPLSLECTVEGTSNPNLYWYRQAAGRGLQLLFYSVGIGQISSEVPQNLSASRPQDRQFILSSKKLLLSDSGFYLCAWDGGDTQYFGPGTRLTVL.

This clone was recorded a few times. The V call is TRBV4-1, the J call TRBJ1-4; TRBD1 might be the D (5 bases). The CDR3 has 14 amino acids. Germline V gives CDR1 MGHRA, CDR2 YSYEKL. The V gene lost 1 base and the J gene lost 6 bases, with 9 bases spanning the gap. CDR3 bases: TGCGCCAGCAGCCAAGGCAGGGTCGATGAAAAACTGTTTTTT. Its protein is CASSQGRVDEKLFF.

The J gene is TRBJ2-1, the V gene TRBV5-1; the D gene could be TRBD1 or TRBD2 (5 bases each). Looked up from germline, CDR1 is SGHRS and CDR2 is YFSETQ. V lost 0 bases to trimming and J lost 3 bases, with 13 bases between them. The CDR3 is made up of 16 amino acids. The CDR3 DNA is TGCGCCAGCAGCTTGGTCGGGGCCCTCTACTACAATGAGCAGTTCTTC. Translation gives CASSLVGALYYNEQFF. Full variable domain (missing parts from reference TRBV5-1 and TRBJ2-1): KAGVTQTPRYLIKTRGQQVTLSCSPISGHRSVSWYQQTPGQGLQFLFEYFSETQRNKGNFPGRFSGRQFSNSRSEMNVSTLELGDSALYLCASSLVGALYYNEQFFGPGTRLTVL.

The rearrangement links TRBV18 to TRBJ1-4; 7 bases fit TRBD1. Germline lookup yields CDR1 KGHSH and CDR2 LQKENI. CDR3 length: 13 residues. Losses at the gene ends were 4 bases for V and 7 bases for J; bases not matched to a gene: 3. CDR3 residues: CASSRRDSEKLFF. CDR3 bases: TGTGCCAGCTCACGCCGGGACAGTGAAAAACTGTTTTTT.

This clone was counted once. The CDR3 DNA reads TGTGCCAGCAGCTCGACTAGCGGGGCCGCCTACAATGAGCAGTTCTTC. Translation: CASSSTSGAAYNEQFF. The chain joins TRBV7-3 to TRBJ2-1; 11 bases fit TRBD2. CDR3 length: 16 amino acids. The germline V gene has CDR1 SGHTA and CDR2 FQGTGA. The J segment lost 2 bases and the V segment lost 4 bases, leaving 4 bases of the junction unmatched.

This clone showed up just once. The rearrangement links TRBV7-3 to TRBJ2-2; TRBD2 matches 10 bases. The germline V gene encodes CDR1 SGHTA and CDR2 FQGTGA. The J segment lost 1 base and the V segment lost 4 bases, leaving 6 bases of the junction unmatched. The CDR3 has 17 amino acids. The CDR3 DNA sequence: TGTGCCAGCAGCTCCCTTGGACTAGCGGTGAACACCGGGGAGCTGTTTTTT. Encoded protein: CASSSLGLAVNTGELFF.

This chain links TRBV3-1 (or the pseudogene TRBV3-2) with TRBJ2-3, with a tentative D call TRBD1 (5 bases). V was clipped by 4 bases and J by 3 bases, with 17 bases between them. CDR3 length: 16 amino acids. CDR1 is LGHDT, CDR2 YNNKEL, per germline (reference sequence). The CDR3 DNA is TGTGCCAGCAGCCCAAGACGAGGCAGGGTGACAGATACGCAGTATTTT. This encodes CASSPRRGRVTDTQYF.

The chain has TRBV15 and TRBJ1-2; D call uncertain. CDR3 size: 14 residues. Trimming shortened V by 6 bases and J by 3 bases, and 14 bases separated the two germline ends. Germline CDR1 LNHNV, CDR2 YYDKDF (reference sequence). The CDR3 coding sequence is TGTGCCACCAGGCCCGGGCGGGGTGACTATGGCTACACCTTC. Residues: CATRPGRGDYGYTF. Using reference TRBV15 and TRBJ1-2 for the parts outside the CDR3, the full variable domain is DAMVIQNPRYQVTQFGKPVTLSCSQTLNHNVMYWYQQKSSQAPKLLFHYYDKDFNNEADTPDNFQSRRPNTSFCFLDIRSPGLGDTAMYLCATRPGRGDYGYTFGSGTRLTVV.

This clone was recorded a few times. The chain couples TRBV7-3 to TRBJ2-3; 8 nucleotides line up with TRBD2. The CDR3 has 15 residues. CDR1 and CDR2 from the germline V gene are SGHTA and FQGTGA. Trimming removed 2 bases from V and 5 bases from J; junction bases left unmatched: 6. The CDR3 is CASSLRTSRGDTQYF. The CDR3 DNA is TGTGCCAGCAGCTTACGGACTAGCAGGGGAGATACGCAGTATTTT.

V is TRBV5-1 and J is TRBJ2-3; D unresolved. The V gene lost 0 bases and the J gene lost 5 bases, with 10 bases spanning the gap. CDR1 and CDR2 from the germline V gene are SGHRS and YFSETQ. The CDR3 has 14 residues. CDR3 loop: CASSLEQNEDTQYF. The CDR3 coding sequence is TGCGCCAGCAGCTTGGAACAGAATGAAGATACGCAGTATTTT.

The CDR3 sequence is CASSLWDSQETQYF. In DNA, the CDR3 is TGTGCCAGCAGTTTATGGGACAGCCAAGAGACCCAGTACTTC. V gene TRBV28 combines with J gene TRBJ2-5; possible D gene TRBD1, 6 bases. V lost 0 bases, J lost 1 base, and 6 bases lay in between. Germline assignment: CDR1 MDHEN and CDR2 SYDVKM. CDR3 length: 14 amino acids. The full variable domain, its missing parts supplied by reference TRBV28 and TRBJ2-5, is DVKVTQSSRYLVKRTGEKVFLECVQDMDHENMFWYRQDPGLGLRLIYFSYDVKMKEKGDIPEGYSVSREKKERFSLILESASTNQTSMYLCASSLWDSQETQYFGPGTRLLVL.

The J gene is TRBJ1-2, the V gene TRBV25-1, with TRBD1 matching 7 bases. CDR1 and CDR2 (germline): MGHDK, SYGVNS. Germline trimming cut 5 bases from V and 10 bases from J; bases unmatched to any gene: 13. The CDR3 extends over 14 amino acids. The CDR3 loop reads CASSNSFGTVDYTF. For the CDR3, the DNA is TGTGCCAGCAGTAATTCTTTCGGGACAGTCGACTACACCTTC.

The chain employs TRBV2 and TRBJ2-1, with 8 nucleotides matching TRBD2. The CDR3 contains 14 residues. J lost 6 bases, V lost 6 bases, and 7 bases had no gene match. Per germline, CDR1 SNHLY and CDR2 FYNNEI. In nucleotides, the CDR3 is TGTGCCAGCAGGGCTGGACTAGCTTTCAATGAGCAGTTCTTC. Translation: CASRAGLAFNEQFF.

This chain links TRBV29-1 with TRBJ2-7; no reliable D call. This CDR3 has 14 amino acids. Germline CDR1 and CDR2: SQVTM and ANQGSEA. Between the trimmed V and J ends, which lost 2 bases and 4 bases, there was a span of 15 bases. CDR3 in DNA: TGCAGCGTTGAACTCTCGCGGCACAGATACGAGCAGTACGTC. This gives the protein CSVELSRHRYEQYV.

V is TRBV2 and J is TRBJ1-5; 7 bases align to TRBD1. With V trimmed by 6 bases and J by 4 bases, 6 bases remained unmatched. Germline CDR1 reads SNHLY; CDR2 reads FYNNEI. This CDR3 spans 14 amino acids. This CDR3 is CASRGGQLNQPQHF. CDR3 in DNA: TGTGCCAGCAGGGGGGGACAGTTAAATCAGCCCCAGCATTTT.

This clone turned up a few times. The genes are TRBV2 and TRBJ2-1; maybe TRBD1 (6 bases). This CDR3 spans 15 amino acids. Germline CDR1 is SNHLY and CDR2 is FYNNEI. Trimming took 7 bases from V and 8 from J, leaving 21 bases between them. The CDR3, as DNA: TGTGCCAGCAAAGTAGAAGGACAGAATTTTCATGAGCAGTTCTTC. This encodes CASKVEGQNFHEQFF. Full variable domain (remainder filled in from reference TRBV2 and TRBJ2-1): EPEVTQTPSHQVTQMGQEVILRCVPISNHLYFYWYRQILGQKVEFLVSFYNNEISEKSEIFDDQFSVERPDGSNFTLKIRSTKLEDSAMYFCASKVEGQNFHEQFFGPGTRLTVL.